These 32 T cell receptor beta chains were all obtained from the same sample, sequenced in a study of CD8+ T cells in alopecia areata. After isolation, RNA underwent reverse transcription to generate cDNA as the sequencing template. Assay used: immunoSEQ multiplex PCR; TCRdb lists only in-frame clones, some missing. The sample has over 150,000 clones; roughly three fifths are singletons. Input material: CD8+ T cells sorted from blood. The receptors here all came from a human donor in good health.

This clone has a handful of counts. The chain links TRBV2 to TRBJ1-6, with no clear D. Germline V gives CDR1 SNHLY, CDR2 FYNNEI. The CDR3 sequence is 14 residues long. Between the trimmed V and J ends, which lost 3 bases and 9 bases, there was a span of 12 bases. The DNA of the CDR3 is TGTGCCAGCAGTGAGACACGCCGGGGTTCACCCCTCCACTTT. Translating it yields CASSETRRGSPLHF.

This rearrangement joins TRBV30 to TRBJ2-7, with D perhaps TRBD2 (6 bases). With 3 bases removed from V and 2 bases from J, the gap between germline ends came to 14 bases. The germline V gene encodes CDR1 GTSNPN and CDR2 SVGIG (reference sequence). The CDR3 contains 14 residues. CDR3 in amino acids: CAWRAGLDAYEQYF. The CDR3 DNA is TGTGCCTGGAGGGCGGGACTGGATGCCTACGAGCAGTACTTC.

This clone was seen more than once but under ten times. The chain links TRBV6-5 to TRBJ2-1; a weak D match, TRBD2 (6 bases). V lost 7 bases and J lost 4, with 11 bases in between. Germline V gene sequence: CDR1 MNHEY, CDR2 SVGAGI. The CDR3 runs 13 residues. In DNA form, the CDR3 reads TGTGCCAGCACTCCTAGCGAGTACAATGAGCAGTTCTTC. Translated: CASTPSEYNEQFF.

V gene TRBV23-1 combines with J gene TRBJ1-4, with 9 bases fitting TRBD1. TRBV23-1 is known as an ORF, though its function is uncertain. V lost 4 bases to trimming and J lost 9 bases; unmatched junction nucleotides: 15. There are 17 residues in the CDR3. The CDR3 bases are TGCGCCAGCAGTCCCCGGGACAGGGTTATAGTTAGTCAAAAACTGTTTTTT. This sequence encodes CASSPRDRVIVSQKLFF.

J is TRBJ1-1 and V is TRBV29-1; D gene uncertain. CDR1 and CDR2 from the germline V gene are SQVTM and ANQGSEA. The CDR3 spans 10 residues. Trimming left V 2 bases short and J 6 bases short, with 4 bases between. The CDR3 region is CSVEYPEAFF. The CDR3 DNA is TGCAGCGTTGAATACCCTGAAGCTTTCTTT.

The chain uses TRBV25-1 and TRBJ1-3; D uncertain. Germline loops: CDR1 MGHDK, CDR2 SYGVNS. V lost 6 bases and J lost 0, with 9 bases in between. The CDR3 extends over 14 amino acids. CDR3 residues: CASSGGDSGNTIYF. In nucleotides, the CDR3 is TGTGCCAGCAGCGGAGGAGACTCTGGAAACACCATATATTTT. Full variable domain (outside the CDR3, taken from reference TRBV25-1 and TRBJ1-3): EADIYQTPRYLVIGTGKKITLECSQTMGHDKMYWYQQDPGMELHLIHYSYGVNSTEKGDLSSESTVSRIRTEHFPLTLESARPSHTSQYLCASSGGDSGNTIYFGEGSWLTVV.

CDR3 amino acids: CASSADREISPLHF. Here the CDR3 DNA reads TGTGCCAGCAGTGCCGACAGGGAAATTTCACCCCTCCACTTT. The chain is built from TRBV6-1 and TRBJ1-6; 7 bases agree with TRBD1. V gave up 4 bases and J gave up 9 bases; unmatched junction bases: 6. CDR3 length equals 14 residues. CDR1 and CDR2 (germline): MNHNS, SASEGT.

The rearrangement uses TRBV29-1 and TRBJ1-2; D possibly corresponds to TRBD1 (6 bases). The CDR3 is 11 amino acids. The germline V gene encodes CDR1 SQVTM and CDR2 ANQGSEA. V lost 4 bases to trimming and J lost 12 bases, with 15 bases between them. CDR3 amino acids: CSVAGTRDDTF. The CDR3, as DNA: TGCAGCGTTGCCGGGACAAGAGACGACACCTTC.

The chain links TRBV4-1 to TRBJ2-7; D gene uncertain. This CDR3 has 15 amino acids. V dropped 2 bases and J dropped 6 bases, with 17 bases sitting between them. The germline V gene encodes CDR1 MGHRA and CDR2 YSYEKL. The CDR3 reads CASSQKNVPGLEQYF. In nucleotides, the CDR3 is TGCGCCAGCAGCCAAAAAAACGTTCCCGGGCTCGAGCAGTACTTC.

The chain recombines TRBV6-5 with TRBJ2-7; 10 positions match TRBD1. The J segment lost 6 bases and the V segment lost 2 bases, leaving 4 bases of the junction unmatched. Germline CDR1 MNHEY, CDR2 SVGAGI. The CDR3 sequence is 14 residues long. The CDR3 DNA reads TGTGCCAGCAGTTACGGGACAGGGGAAGTCGAGCAGTACTTC. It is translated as CASSYGTGEVEQYF.

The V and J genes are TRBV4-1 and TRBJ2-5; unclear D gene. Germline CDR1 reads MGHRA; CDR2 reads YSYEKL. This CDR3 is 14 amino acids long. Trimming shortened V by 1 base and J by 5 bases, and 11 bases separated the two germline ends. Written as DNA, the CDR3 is TGCGCCAGCAGCCAAGTTGGTCCGAAGGAGACCCAGTACTTC. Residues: CASSQVGPKETQYF.

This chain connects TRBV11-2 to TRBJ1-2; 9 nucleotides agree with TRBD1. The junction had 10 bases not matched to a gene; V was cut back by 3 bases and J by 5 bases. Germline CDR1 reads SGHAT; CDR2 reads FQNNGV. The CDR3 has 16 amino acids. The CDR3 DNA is TGTGCCAGCAGCTTGGGACAGGGTGACAGCGATTATGGCTACACCTTC. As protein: CASSLGQGDSDYGYTF.

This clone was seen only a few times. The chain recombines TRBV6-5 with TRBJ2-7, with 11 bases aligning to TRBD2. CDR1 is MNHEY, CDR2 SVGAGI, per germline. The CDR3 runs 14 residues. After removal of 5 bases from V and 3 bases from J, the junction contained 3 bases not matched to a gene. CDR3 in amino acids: CASSTTSGGYEQYF. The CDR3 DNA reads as TGTGCCAGCAGTACCACTAGCGGGGGCTACGAGCAGTACTTC.

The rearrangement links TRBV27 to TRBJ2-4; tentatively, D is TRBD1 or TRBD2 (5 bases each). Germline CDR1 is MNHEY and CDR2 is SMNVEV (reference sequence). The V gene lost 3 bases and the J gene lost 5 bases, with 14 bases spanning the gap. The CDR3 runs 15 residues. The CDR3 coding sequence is TGTGCCAGCAGTTTGTCGGGGCTACACGAAAACATTCAGTACTTC. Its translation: CASSLSGLHENIQYF.

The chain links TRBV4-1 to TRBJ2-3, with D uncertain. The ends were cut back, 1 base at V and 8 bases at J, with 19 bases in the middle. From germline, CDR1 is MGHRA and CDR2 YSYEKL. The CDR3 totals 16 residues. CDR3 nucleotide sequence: TGCGCCAGCAGCCAAGGAGTGGTGTCAGCTCCGGGTACGCAGTATTTT. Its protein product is CASSQGVVSAPGTQYF.

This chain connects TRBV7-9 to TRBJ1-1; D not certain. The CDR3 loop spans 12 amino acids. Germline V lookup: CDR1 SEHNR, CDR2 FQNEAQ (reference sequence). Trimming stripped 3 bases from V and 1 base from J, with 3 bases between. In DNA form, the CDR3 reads TGTGCCAGCAGCTTCGCGAACACTGAAGCTTTCTTT. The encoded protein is CASSFANTEAFF.

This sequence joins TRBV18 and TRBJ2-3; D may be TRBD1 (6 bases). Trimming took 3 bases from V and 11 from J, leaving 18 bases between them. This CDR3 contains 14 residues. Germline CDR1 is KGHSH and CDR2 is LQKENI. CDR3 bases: TGTGCCAGCTCACCGGCGGACAGCGTTGATTGGCAGTATTTT. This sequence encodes CASSPADSVDWQYF.

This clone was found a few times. The CDR3, as DNA: TGCGCCAGCAGCAAACTAGCGGAGGCGAACACCGGGGAGCTGTTTTTT. The encoded protein is CASSKLAEANTGELFF. This rearrangement joins TRBV4-1 to TRBJ2-2; 8 bases are shared with TRBD2. The CDR3 has 16 residues. V trimming: 5 bases; J trimming: 0 bases; junction bases outside the gene matches: 5. Germline loops: CDR1 MGHRA, CDR2 YSYEKL.

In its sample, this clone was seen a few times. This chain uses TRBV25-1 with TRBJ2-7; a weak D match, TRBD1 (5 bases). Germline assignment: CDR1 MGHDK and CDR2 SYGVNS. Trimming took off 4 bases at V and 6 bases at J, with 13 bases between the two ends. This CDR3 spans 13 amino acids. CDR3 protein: CASSAGFRGEQYF. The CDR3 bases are TGTGCCAGCAGTGCAGGGTTCCGAGGCGAGCAGTACTTC.

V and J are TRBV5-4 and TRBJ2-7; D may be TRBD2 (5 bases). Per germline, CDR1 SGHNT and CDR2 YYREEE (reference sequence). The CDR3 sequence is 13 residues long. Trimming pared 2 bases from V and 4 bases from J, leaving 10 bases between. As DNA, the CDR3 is TGTGCCAGCAGCTTCTCCGGAGGTTACGAGCAGTACTTC. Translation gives CASSFSGGYEQYF.

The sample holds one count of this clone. The CDR3, as DNA: TGCAGCGTTGAAGATCCGGAACAGGCCACCGGGGAGCTGTTTTTT. This sequence encodes CSVEDPEQATGELFF. The chain recombines TRBV29-1 with TRBJ2-2; weak D call: TRBD1 (5 bases). The germline V gene has CDR1 SQVTM and CDR2 ANQGSEA. With 0 bases removed from V and 4 bases from J, the gap between germline ends came to 12 bases. The CDR3 consists of 15 residues.

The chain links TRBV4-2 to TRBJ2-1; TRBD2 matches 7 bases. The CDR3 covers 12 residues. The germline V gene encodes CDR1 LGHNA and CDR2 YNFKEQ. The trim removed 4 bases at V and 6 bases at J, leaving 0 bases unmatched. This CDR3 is CASSRGGNEQFF. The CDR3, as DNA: TGTGCCAGCAGCCGGGGGGGCAATGAGCAGTTCTTC.

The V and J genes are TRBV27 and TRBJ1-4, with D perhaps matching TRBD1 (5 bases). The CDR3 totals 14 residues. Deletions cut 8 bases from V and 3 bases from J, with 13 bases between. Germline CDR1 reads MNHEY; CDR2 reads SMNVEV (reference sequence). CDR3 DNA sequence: TGTGCCAGCCGTACGGGGGGGGCTAATGAAAAACTGTTTTTT. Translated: CASRTGGANEKLFF. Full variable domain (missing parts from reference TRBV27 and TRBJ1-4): EAQVTQNPRYLITVTGKKLTVTCSQNMNHEYMSWYRQDPGLGLRQIYYSMNVEVTDKGDVPEGYKVSRKEKRNFPLILESPSPNQTSLYFCASRTGGANEKLFFGSGTQLSVL.

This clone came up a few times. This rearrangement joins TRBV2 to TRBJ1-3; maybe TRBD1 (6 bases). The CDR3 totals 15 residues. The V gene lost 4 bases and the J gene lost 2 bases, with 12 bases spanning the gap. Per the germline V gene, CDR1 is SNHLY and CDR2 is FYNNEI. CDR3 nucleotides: TGTGCCAGCAGTGGCGACAGGTCCCCTGGAAACACCATATATTTT. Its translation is CASSGDRSPGNTIYF.

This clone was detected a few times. The CDR3 loop is CASSEEQEEKLFF. CDR3 nucleotides: TGTGCCAGCAGTGAGGAACAGGAGGAAAAACTGTTTTTT. The chain couples TRBV2 to TRBJ1-4; D perhaps matches TRBD1 (5 bases). The V end lost 3 bases, the J end lost 8 bases, and 10 bases lay between the germline ends. The germline V gene has CDR1 SNHLY and CDR2 FYNNEI. The length of the CDR3 is 13 residues. The variable domain in full, with the rest retrieved from reference TRBV2 and TRBJ1-4, is EPEVTQTPSHQVTQMGQEVILRCVPISNHLYFYWYRQILGQKVEFLVSFYNNEISEKSEIFDDQFSVERPDGSNFTLKIRSTKLEDSAMYFCASSEEQEEKLFFGSGTQLSVL.

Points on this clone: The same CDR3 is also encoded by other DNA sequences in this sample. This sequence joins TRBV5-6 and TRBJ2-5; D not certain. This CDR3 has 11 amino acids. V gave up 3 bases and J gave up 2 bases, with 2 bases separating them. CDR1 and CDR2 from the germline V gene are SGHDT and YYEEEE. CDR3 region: CASSSQETQYF. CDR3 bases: TGTGCCAGCAGCTCGCAAGAGACCCAGTACTTC.

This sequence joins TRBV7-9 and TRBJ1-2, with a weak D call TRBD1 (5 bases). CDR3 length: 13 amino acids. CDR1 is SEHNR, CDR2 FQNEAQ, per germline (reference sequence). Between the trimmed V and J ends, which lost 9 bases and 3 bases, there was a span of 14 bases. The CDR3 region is CASGGGHYYGYTF. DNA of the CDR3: TGTGCCAGTGGGGGAGGCCATTACTATGGCTACACCTTC. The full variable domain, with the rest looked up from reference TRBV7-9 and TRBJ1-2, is DTGVSQNPRHKITKRGQNVTFRCDPISEHNRLYWYRQTLGQGPEFLTYFQNEAQLEKSRLLSDRFSAERPKGSFSTLEIQRTEQGDSAMYLCASGGGHYYGYTFGSGTRLTVV.

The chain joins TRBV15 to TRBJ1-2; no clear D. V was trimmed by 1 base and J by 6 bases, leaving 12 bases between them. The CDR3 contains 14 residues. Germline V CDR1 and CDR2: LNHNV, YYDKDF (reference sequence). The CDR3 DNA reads TGTGCCACCAGCAGAGTCCCGGTTTCTGATGGCTACACCTTC. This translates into CATSRVPVSDGYTF.

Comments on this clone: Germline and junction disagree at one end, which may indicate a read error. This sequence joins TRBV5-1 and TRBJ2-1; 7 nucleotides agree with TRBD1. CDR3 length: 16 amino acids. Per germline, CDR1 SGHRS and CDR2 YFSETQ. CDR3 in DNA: TGCGCCAGCAGCCCTCAGACAGGGATTTCCTCCAATGAGCAGTTCTTC. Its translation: CASSPQTGISSNEQFF. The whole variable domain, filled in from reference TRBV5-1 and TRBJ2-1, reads KAGVTQTPRYLIKTRGQQVTLSCSPISGHRSVSWYQQTPGQGLQFLFEYFSETQRNKGNFPGRFSGRQFSNSRSEMNVSTLELGDSALYLCASSPQTGISSNEQFFGPGTRLTVL.

CDR3 DNA: TGCGCCAGCAGTTTGGGACGCGAGATGAACACTGAAGCTTTCTTT. It yields the protein CASSLGREMNTEAFF. This rearrangement joins TRBV10-2 to TRBJ1-1, with D possibly being TRBD1 (5 bases). Trimming pared 5 bases from V and 0 bases from J, leaving 13 bases between. This CDR3 has 15 amino acids. From germline, CDR1 is WSHSY and CDR2 SAAADI.

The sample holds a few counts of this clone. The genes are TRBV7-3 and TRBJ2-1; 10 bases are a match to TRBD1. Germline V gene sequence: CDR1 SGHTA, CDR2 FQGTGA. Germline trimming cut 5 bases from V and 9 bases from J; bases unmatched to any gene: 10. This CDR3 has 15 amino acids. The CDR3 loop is CASSPRQGAPGEQFF. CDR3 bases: TGTGCCAGCAGCCCAAGACAGGGGGCGCCCGGTGAGCAGTTCTTC.

Here the CDR3 reads CASSLEGYSYNSPLHF. The CDR3 coding sequence is TGTGCCAGCAGCTTGGAAGGGTACTCCTATAATTCACCCCTCCACTTT. The V gene is TRBV5-4, the J gene TRBJ1-6; D call uncertain. The germline CDR1 and CDR2 sequences are SGHNT and YYREEE (reference sequence). The CDR3 sequence is 16 residues long. V shed 0 bases and J shed 0 bases, with 7 bases lying between them.